This TCR beta chain was identified in a study of shared T cell receptors in the human thymus (dated by TCRdb to the early 2020s). Some background on the complete study: The study examined how the human thymus generates shared, self-reactive T-cell receptor alpha chains.

The library was made by the immunoSEQ multiplex PCR assay. TCRdb holds this immuneACCESS table with in-frame rearrangements only. Some clones are missing; in checked studies, unresolved V genes explain under half, and the rest has no known cause. The sample table contains approximately 730,000 clones; only one count was recorded for approximately 83% of them. The ten largest clones capture 0.0095% to 0.011% of the sample. In the case of this clone: No cognate antigen has been identified for it. Nothing much larger sits one base from this clone, and base qualities are not available.

For CDR1 and CDR2, the germline V gene lists SGHRS and YFSETQ. Reading from cysteine to phenylalanine, the CDR3 counts 14 amino acids. Here the CDR3 DNA is all that survives: 42 bases in frame from base 1. These records were also assigned to another study, of human thymus T cells. The second study reports: In Finland, the donors were immunologically healthy infants who were having open corrective cardiac surgery for congenital heart defects. Thymus tissue was collected as surgical resects that were removed during corrective cardiac surgery. Both the thymic and the peripheral blood repertoires appeared to show biased V and J gene segment usage. The related research reported highly overlapping thymic TCR repertoires among unrelated individuals. The study described the TCR alpha and beta repertoires in about 8 infant thymus samples and a handful of matching peripheral blood samples. Donor ages ranging from about 7 to 250 days were recorded, and a handful of male and two female infants were included in the cohort. Thymocytes were mechanically released from the tissue and were stored as pellets of about 9-33 million cells at -70 degrees C. Genomic DNA was extracted from frozen cell pellets with a QIAsymphony instrument. The immunoSEQ multiplex PCR assay was used to amplify the TCRB and TCRAD loci from a standardized quantity of quality-controlled genomic DNA. The amplicons spanned the V(D)J region and were long enough to cover the CDR3 and allow V and J genes to be identified. The commercial immunoSEQ service was used to sequence amplicons on an Illumina platform. Corrections for primer bias and sequencing errors followed previously described methods, while TCRAD and TCRB definitions were based on the IMGT database. Analysis of the repertoires was done with immunoSEQ Analyzer 3.0 and VDJTools and included basic statistics, V/J segment usage, diversity estimates, rarefaction and pairwise overlap. Diversity was estimated using the Chao1, ChaoE, Efron-Thisted, Shannon and inverse Simpson indices, and was also estimated on datasets down-sampled to the size of the smallest sample. For repertoire overlap, CDR3 nucleotide sequence, V gene and J gene had to match strictly, and clustering was done by Jaccard-based multidimensional scaling. On average, thymus samples gave 750,000 to 950,000 unique TCRB clonotypes, whereas blood samples gave approximately 84,000.

This sequence originates from a girl in the first two years of life with a congenital heart defect. Donor details come from another sample of the same person, matched by shared clones. Sequencing was carried out using thymocytes. The receptor chain draws on TRBV5-1 and TRBJ2-5, with TRBD1 as a weak D call on 5 bases. The J call could be wrong; TRBJ2-7 is a better fit for the DNA end. The CDR3 reads CASSLDVSRGEQYF. The nucleotide sequence reads TGCGCCAGCAGCTTGGATGTCTCTAGGGGCGAGCAGTACTTC.